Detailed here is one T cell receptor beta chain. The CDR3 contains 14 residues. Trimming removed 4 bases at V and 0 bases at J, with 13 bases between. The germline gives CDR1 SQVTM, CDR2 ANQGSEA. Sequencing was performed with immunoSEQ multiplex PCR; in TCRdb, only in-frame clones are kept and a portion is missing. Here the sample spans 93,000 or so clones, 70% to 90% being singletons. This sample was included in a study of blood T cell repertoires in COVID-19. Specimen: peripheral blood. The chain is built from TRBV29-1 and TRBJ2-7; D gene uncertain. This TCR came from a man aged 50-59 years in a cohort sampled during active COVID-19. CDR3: CSVVGPSSSYEQYF. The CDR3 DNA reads TGCAGCGTTGTCGGCCCCTCTAGCTCCTACGAGCAGTACTTC.